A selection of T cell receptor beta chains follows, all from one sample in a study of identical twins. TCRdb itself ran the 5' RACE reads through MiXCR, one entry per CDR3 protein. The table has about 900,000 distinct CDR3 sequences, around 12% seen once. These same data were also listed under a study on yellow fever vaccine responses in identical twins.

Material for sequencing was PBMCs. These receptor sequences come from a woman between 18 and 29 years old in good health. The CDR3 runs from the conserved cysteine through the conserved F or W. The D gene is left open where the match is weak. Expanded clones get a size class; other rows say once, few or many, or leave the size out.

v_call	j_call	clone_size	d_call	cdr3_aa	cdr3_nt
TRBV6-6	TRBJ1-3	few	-	CASRSTSGNTIYF	TGTGCCAGCAGATCCACCTCTGGAAACACCATATATTTT
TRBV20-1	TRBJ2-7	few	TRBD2	CSARDLSGTYEQYF	TGCAGTGCTAGAGATCTGAGCGGGACCTACGAGCAGTACTTC
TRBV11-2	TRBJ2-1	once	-	CASSLDIPRPLPGPVFYNEQFF	TGTGCCAGCAGCTTAGACATTCCCCGACCCCTTCCAGGACCAGTCTTCTACAATGAGCAGTTCTTC
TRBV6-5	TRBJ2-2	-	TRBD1	CASSYEGTGEGTGELFF	TGTGCCAGCAGCTACGAAGGGACAGGGGAGGGCACCGGGGAGCTGTTTTTT
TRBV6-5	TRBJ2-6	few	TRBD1	CASSLRDSLGSGANVLTF	TGTGCCAGCAGTTTGAGGGACAGCCTTGGCTCTGGGGCCAACGTCCTGACTTTC
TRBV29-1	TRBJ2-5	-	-	CSTHRVGETQYF	TGCAGCACCCACAGGGTAGGAGAGACCCAGTACTTC
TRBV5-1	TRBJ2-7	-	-	CASSFNRPYEQYF	TGCGCCAGCAGCTTTAACAGACCATACGAGCAGTACTTC
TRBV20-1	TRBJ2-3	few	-	CSVAALRVNTDTQYF	TGCAGTGTGGCCGCTTTGCGGGTAAACACAGATACGCAGTATTTT
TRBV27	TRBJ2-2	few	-	CASSQGGPNTGELFF	TGTGCCAGCAGCCAGGGGGGACCGAACACCGGGGAGCTGTTTTTT
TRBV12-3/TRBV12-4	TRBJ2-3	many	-	CASSPLAPADTQYF	TGTGCCAGCAGCCCCTTAGCTCCAGCCGATACGCAGTATTTT
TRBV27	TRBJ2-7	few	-	CASSPDKFYEQYF	TGTGCCAGCAGTCCGGACAAATTCTACGAGCAGTACTTC
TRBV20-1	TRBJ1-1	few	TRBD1	CSLQGAPEAFF	TGCAGTCTACAGGGGGCTCCTGAAGCTTTCTTT
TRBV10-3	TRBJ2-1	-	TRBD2	CAISESRLSSKSGRSYNEQFF	TGTGCCATCAGTGAGTCGAGACTCTCATCCAAAAGCGGGAGGAGCTACAATGAGCAGTTCTTC
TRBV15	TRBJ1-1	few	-	CATSRDVGKDRAFF	TGTGCCACCAGCAGAGATGTGGGAAAGGACAGAGCTTTCTTT
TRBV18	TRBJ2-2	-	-	CASSEITSNTGELFF	TGTGCCAGCTCAGAGATCACTAGCAACACCGGGGAGCTGTTTTTT
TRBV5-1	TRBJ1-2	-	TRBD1	CASSLARGGVGYGYTF	TGCGCCAGCAGCTTGGCCAGAGGGGGCGTTGGCTATGGCTACACCTTC
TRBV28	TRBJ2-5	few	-	CASSFWGYQETQYF	TGTGCCAGCAGTTTTTGGGGGTATCAAGAGACCCAGTACTTC
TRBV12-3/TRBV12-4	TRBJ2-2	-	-	CASRRSRNTGELFF	TGTGCCAGCAGACGGTCAAGGAACACCGGGGAGCTGTTTTTT
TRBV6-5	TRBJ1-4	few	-	CASSYRGPNEKLFF	TGTGCCAGCAGTTACAGGGGCCCTAATGAAAAACTGTTTTTT
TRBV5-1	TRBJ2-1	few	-	CASSLGGATIQDEQFF	TGCGCCAGCAGCTTAGGTGGCGCAACAATTCAGGATGAGCAGTTCTTC
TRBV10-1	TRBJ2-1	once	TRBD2	CASSEGGLAGFEQFF	TGCGCCAGCAGTGAAGGAGGACTAGCGGGGTTCGAGCAGTTCTTC
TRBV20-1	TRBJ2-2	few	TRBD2	CSARGTSSGELFF	TGCAGTGCCCGGGGGACTAGTTCCGGGGAGCTGTTTTTT
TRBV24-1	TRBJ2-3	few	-	CATSDPPTDTQYF	TGTGCCACCAGTGATCCTCCCACAGATACGCAGTATTTT
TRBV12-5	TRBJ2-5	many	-	CASGFASKAETQYF	TGTGCTAGTGGTTTCGCCTCGAAGGCAGAGACCCAGTACTTC
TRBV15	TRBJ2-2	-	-	CATSRGGSKSAGELFF	TGTGCCACCAGCAGAGGGGGGTCTAAATCGGCCGGGGAGCTGTTTTTT
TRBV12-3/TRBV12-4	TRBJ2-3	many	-	CASSSGDTQYF	TGTGCCAGCAGTTCAGGAGATACGCAGTATTTT
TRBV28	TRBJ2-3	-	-	CASSFIGVTDTQYF	TGTGCCAGCAGTTTTATAGGGGTCACAGATACGCAGTATTTT
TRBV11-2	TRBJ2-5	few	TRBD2	CASSFGTSGIPETQYF	TGTGCCAGCAGCTTCGGGACTAGCGGGATCCCCGAGACCCAGTACTTC
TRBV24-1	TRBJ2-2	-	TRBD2	CATSDLKREVAGELFF	TGTGCCACCAGTGATCTGAAGCGGGAGGTTGCCGGGGAGCTGTTTTTT
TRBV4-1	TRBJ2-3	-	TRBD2	CASSIRTGTDSPGLAGTSTDTQYF	TGCGCCAGCAGCATACGTACCGGGACAGACTCACCGGGACTAGCGGGTACTAGCACAGATACGCAGTATTTT
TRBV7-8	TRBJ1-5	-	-	CASGEGSGNQPQHF	TGTGCCAGCGGGGAAGGCAGCGGCAATCAGCCCCAGCATTTT
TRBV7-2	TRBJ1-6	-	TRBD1	CASRTQGQGGSPLHF	TGTGCCAGCAGGACTCAGGGACAGGGAGGGTCACCCCTCCACTTT
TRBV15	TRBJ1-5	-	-	CATSRDTGGYSNQPQHF	TGTGCCACCAGCAGAGATACTGGGGGCTATAGCAATCAGCCCCAGCATTTT
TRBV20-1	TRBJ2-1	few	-	CSARVYFFVGDEAYNEQFF	TGCAGTGCTAGAGTTTATTTTTTTGTGGGGGACGAAGCCTACAATGAGCAGTTCTTC
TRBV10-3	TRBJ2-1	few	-	CAIGLGLNEQFF	TGTGCCATCGGCCTAGGGTTAAATGAGCAGTTCTTC
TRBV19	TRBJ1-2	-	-	CVSSIGTYGYTF	TGTGTCAGTAGTATTGGGACCTATGGCTACACCTTC
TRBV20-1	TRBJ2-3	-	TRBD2	CSARWTRGTDTQYF	TGCAGTGCTAGATGGACTAGGGGCACAGATACGCAGTATTTT
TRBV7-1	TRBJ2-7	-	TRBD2	CALARLADEQYF	TGTGCCCTGGCGAGACTAGCCGACGAGCAGTACTTC
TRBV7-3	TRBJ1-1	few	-	CASRQNPTQNTEAFF	TGTGCCAGCAGACAAAACCCGACACAGAACACTGAAGCTTTCTTT
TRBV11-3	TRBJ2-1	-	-	CASSLAFSYNEQFF	TGTGCCAGCAGCTTAGCTTTCTCCTACAATGAGCAGTTCTTC
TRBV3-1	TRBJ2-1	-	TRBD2	CASSQDRRTGGTYNEQFF	TGTGCCAGCAGCCAAGATAGACGGACGGGGGGGACGTACAATGAGCAGTTCTTC
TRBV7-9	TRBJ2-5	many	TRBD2	CASSLTSGGQETQYF	TGTGCCAGCAGCTTGACTAGCGGGGGTCAAGAGACCCAGTACTTC